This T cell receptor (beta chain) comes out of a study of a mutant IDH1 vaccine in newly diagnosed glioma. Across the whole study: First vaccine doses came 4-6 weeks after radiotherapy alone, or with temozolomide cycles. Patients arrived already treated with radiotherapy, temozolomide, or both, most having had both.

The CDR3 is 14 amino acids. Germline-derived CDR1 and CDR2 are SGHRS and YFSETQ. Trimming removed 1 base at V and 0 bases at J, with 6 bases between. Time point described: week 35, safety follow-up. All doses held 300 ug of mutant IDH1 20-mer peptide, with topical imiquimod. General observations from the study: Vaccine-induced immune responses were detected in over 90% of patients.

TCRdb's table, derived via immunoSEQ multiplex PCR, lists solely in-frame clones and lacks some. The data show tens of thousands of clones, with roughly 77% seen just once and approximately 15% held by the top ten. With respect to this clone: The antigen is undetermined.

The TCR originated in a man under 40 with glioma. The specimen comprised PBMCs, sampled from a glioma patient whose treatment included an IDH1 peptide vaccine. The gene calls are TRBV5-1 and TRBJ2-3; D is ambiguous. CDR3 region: CASSLRPSTDTQYF. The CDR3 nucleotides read TGCGCCAGCAGCTTGCGCCCCAGCACAGATACGCAGTATTTT.